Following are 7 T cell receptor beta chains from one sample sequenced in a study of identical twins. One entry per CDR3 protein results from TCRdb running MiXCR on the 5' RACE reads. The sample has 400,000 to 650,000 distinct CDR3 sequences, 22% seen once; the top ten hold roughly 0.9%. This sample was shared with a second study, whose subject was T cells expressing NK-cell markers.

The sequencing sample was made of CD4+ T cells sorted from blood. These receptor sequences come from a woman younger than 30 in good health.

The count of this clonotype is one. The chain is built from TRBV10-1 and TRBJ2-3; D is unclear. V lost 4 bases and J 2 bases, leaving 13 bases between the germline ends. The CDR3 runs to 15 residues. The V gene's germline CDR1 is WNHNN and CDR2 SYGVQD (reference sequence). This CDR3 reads CASSGAATTTDTQYF. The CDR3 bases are TGCGCCAGCAGTGGTGCGGCAACAACCACAGATACGCAGTATTTT.

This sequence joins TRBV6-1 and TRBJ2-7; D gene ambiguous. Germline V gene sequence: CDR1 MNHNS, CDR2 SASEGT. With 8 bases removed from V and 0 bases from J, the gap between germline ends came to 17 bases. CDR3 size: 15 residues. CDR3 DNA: TGTGCCAGCCGACGGGCAGGCATGAGCTCCTACGAGCAGTACTTC. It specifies CASRRAGMSSYEQYF.

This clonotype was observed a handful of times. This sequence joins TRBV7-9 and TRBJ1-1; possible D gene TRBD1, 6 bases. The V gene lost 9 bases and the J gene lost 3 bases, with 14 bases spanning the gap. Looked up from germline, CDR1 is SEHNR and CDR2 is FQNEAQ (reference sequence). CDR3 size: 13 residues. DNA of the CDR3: TGTGCCAGTGAAACAGGGTACTACACTGAAGCTTTCTTT. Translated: CASETGYYTEAFF. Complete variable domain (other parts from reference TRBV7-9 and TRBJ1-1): DTGVSQNPRHKITKRGQNVTFRCDPISEHNRLYWYRQTLGQGPEFLTYFQNEAQLEKSRLLSDRFSAERPKGSFSTLEIQRTEQGDSAMYLCASETGYYTEAFFGQGTRLTVV.

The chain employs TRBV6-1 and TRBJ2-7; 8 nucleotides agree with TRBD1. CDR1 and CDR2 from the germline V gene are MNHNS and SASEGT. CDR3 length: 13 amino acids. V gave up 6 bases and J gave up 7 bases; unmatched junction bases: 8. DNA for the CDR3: TGTGCCAGCAGGAGGGACAGGTGGAGAGAGCAGTACTTC. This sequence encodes CASRRDRWREQYF.

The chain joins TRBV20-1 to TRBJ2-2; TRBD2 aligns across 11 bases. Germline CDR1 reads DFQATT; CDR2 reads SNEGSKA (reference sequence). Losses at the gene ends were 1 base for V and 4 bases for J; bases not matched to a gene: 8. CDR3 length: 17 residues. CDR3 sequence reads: CSARGLAGSTSTGELFF. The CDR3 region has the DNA TGCAGTGCTAGAGGACTAGCGGGGTCGACATCCACCGGGGAGCTGTTTTTT.

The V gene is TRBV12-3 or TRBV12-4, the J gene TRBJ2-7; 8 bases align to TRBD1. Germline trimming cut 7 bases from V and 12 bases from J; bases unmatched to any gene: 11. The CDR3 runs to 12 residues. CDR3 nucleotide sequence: TGTGCCAGCACGATGGGACAGGCCCCCGGGTACTTC. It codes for CASTMGQAPGYF.

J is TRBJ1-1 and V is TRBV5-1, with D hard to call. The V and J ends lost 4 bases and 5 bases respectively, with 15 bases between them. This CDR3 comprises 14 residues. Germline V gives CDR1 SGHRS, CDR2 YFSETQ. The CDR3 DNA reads TGCGCCAGCAGCGAGTATGAGCCACGAACTGAAGCTTTCTTT. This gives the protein CASSEYEPRTEAFF.